Each of the 5 T cell receptor beta chains below was sequenced from the same sample in a study of neoadjuvant nivolumab and ipilimumab in lung cancer. Libraries were prepared by immunoSEQ multiplex PCR; TCRdb keeps only in-frame clonotypes and omits some of them. The sample contains approximately 2,000 clones, approximately 80% of which appear only once. This specimen was adjacent normal lung tissue, taken after neoadjuvant nivolumab, alone or with ipilimumab, at or shortly before surgery. The receptors originated from an adult with non-small cell lung cancer.

This clone was picked up one time. The chain uses TRBV2 and TRBJ2-1, with a tentative D call TRBD2 (6 bases). V lost 10 bases to trimming and J lost 6 bases, with 19 bases between them. Germline lookup yields CDR1 SNHLY and CDR2 FYNNEI. The CDR3 totals 14 residues. The CDR3 DNA reads as TGTGCCACCCATAAGGGAGGAGGGTTCAATGAGCAGTTCTTC. Amino acid sequence: CATHKGGGFNEQFF.

The chain couples TRBV5-6 to TRBJ1-3, with D unresolved. V lost 0 bases to trimming and J lost 5 bases, with 15 bases between them. CDR3 size: 16 residues. Germline values: CDR1 SGHDT, CDR2 YYEEEE. DNA of the CDR3: TGTGCCAGCAGCTTGGCCGTCCCAAGAGGGAGAAACACCATATATTTT. Translated: CASSLAVPRGRNTIYF.

The chain carries TRBV7-9 and TRBJ2-7; D could derive from TRBD1 or TRBD2 (5 bases each). This CDR3 is built from 11 residues. V gave up 6 bases and J gave up 5 bases, with 8 bases separating them. Looked up from germline, CDR1 is SEHNR and CDR2 is FQNEAQ (reference sequence). CDR3 DNA: TGTGCCAGCAGGGGGGATAACGAGCAGTACTTC. Its translation is CASRGDNEQYF.

This clone was seen only a few times. The chain couples TRBV23-1 to TRBJ1-5, with TRBD1 matching 7 bases. TRBV23-1 is an ORF for which the function is uncertain. This CDR3 spans 16 amino acids. Trimming took 7 bases from V and 0 from J; bases not matched to a gene: 9. DNA of the CDR3: TGCGCCAGCATTAGGGACAGAGTGTATAGCAATCAGCCCCAGCATTTT. Amino acids: CASIRDRVYSNQPQHF.

The V gene is TRBV6-1, the J gene TRBJ2-5; a weak D match, TRBD2 (5 bases). Germline CDR1 and CDR2: MNHNS and SASEGT. The CDR3 is made up of 13 amino acids. V lost 3 bases, J lost 5 bases, and 10 bases lay in between. For the CDR3, the DNA is TGTGCCAGCAGTGATAGAAGGAGGGAGACCCAGTACTTC. This codes for CASSDRRRETQYF.